These 27 T cell receptor beta chains were all obtained from the same sample, sequenced in a study of T cell changes during pregnancy in multiple sclerosis. Data came from immunoSEQ multiplex PCR; TCRdb stores just in-frame clones and leaves some out. The sample gives over 55,000 clones, approximately 87% of which show up once; around a tenth is in the top ten. This material consisted of peripheral blood, taken after pregnancy. Receptor source: a female donor in good health, enrolled as a control in a pregnancy study.

The chain carries TRBV10-1 and TRBJ2-7; D is unresolved. The V end lost 5 bases, the J end lost 4 bases, and 9 bases lay between the germline ends. Germline-derived CDR1 and CDR2 are WNHNN and SYGVQD (reference sequence). The CDR3 has 12 amino acids. The CDR3 loop reads CASSRDGYEQYF. As DNA, the CDR3 is TGCGCCAGCAGTCGCGACGGGTACGAGCAGTACTTC.

The chain combines TRBV27 with TRBJ1-5; D may be TRBD1 (5 bases). Trimming removed 6 bases at V and 6 bases at J, with 15 bases between. The CDR3 contains 14 residues. CDR1 and CDR2 (germline): MNHEY, SMNVEV (reference sequence). CDR3 protein: CASRLAGSGQPQHF. CDR3 nucleotide sequence: TGTGCCAGCAGATTAGCAGGGTCGGGTCAGCCCCAGCATTTT.

J is TRBJ2-3 and V is TRBV9; D is ambiguous. This CDR3 spans 15 amino acids. Trimming took off 0 bases at V and 10 bases at J, with 18 bases between the two ends. From germline, CDR1 is SGDLS and CDR2 YYNGEE. The CDR3: CASSVGPTTALSQYF. The CDR3 coding sequence is TGTGCCAGCAGCGTAGGGCCCACAACCGCCCTCTCGCAGTATTTT.

V is TRBV29-1 and J is TRBJ2-7; the D gene is possibly TRBD2 (6 bases). With 4 bases removed from V and 0 bases from J, the gap between germline ends came to 16 bases. CDR3 length: 15 amino acids. Germline V gene lookup returns CDR1 SQVTM and CDR2 ANQGSEA. The CDR3 nucleotides read TGCAGCGTTGGGAGGGCCGTCCTACCCTCCTACGAGCAGTACTTC. This gives the protein CSVGRAVLPSYEQYF.

The genes are TRBV10-2 and TRBJ2-3, with D possibly TRBD1 on 6 matching bases. V shed 6 bases and J shed 3 bases, with 10 bases lying between them. Germline loops: CDR1 WSHSY, CDR2 SAAADI. This CDR3 region has 13 residues. CDR3 loop: CASSRTETDTQYF. The CDR3 nucleotides are TGCGCCAGCAGCCGGACAGAGACAGATACGCAGTATTTT.

J is TRBJ2-5 and V is TRBV2; TRBD2 aligns across 10 bases. Per germline, CDR1 SNHLY and CDR2 FYNNEI. Trimming removed 4 bases from V and 1 base from J; junction bases left unmatched: 0. The CDR3 spans 14 residues. In DNA form, the CDR3 reads TGTGCCAGCAGTGGGACTAGCGGCCAAGAGACCCAGTACTTC. Amino acids: CASSGTSGQETQYF. The variable domain in full, completed from reference TRBV2 and TRBJ2-5, reads EPEVTQTPSHQVTQMGQEVILRCVPISNHLYFYWYRQILGQKVEFLVSFYNNEISEKSEIFDDQFSVERPDGSNFTLKIRSTKLEDSAMYFCASSGTSGQETQYFGPGTRLLVL.

The CDR3 is CASSYSLAGGSYQETQYF. The DNA of the CDR3 is TGTGCCAGTAGCTATAGTCTAGCGGGGGGGTCGTACCAAGAGACCCAGTACTTC. This chain links TRBV19 with TRBJ2-5; 12 bases are shared with TRBD2. The CDR3 extends over 18 amino acids. The trim removed 6 bases at V and 0 bases at J, leaving 11 bases unmatched. Germline values: CDR1 LNHDA, CDR2 SQIVND (reference sequence).

The genes are TRBV25-1 and TRBJ1-2; no reliable D call. The V gene lost 0 bases and the J gene lost 2 bases, with 10 bases spanning the gap. This CDR3 has 15 amino acids. Germline V gene sequence: CDR1 MGHDK, CDR2 SYGVNS. The CDR3 sequence: CASSEYGSTNYGYTF. In DNA, the CDR3 is TGTGCCAGCAGTGAATATGGCAGTACGAACTATGGCTACACCTTC.

This clone was picked up one time. V and J are TRBV7-2 and TRBJ2-5; 8 nucleotides align to TRBD2. Looked up from germline, CDR1 is SGHTA and CDR2 is FQGNSA. V dropped 3 bases and J dropped 5; count of bases not matched to a gene: 14. CDR3 length equals 17 residues. The CDR3 reads CASSFPRPRGVVETQYF. The DNA of the CDR3 is TGTGCCAGCAGCTTCCCTCGCCCGCGGGGGGTTGTGGAGACCCAGTACTTC.

This rearrangement joins TRBV19 to TRBJ1-1, with 7 nucleotides matching TRBD1. The germline V gene has CDR1 LNHDA and CDR2 SQIVND (reference sequence). This CDR3 is built from 12 residues. V lost 8 bases and J lost 3; bases outside the gene matches: 3. The CDR3 DNA reads TGTGCCAGTCGGGACAGCGACACTGAAGCTTTCTTT. This sequence encodes CASRDSDTEAFF.

The gene calls are TRBV6-5 and TRBJ2-7, with TRBD1 identical over 10 bases. The junction had 11 bases not matched to a gene; V was cut back by 6 bases and J by 9 bases. From germline, CDR1 is MNHEY and CDR2 SVGAGI. The CDR3 spans 14 residues. CDR3 protein: CASREPGQGLRQYF. For the CDR3, the DNA is TGTGCCAGCAGGGAACCGGGACAGGGGTTGCGGCAGTACTTC.

The chain joins TRBV11-2 to TRBJ2-1; 10 bases fit TRBD2. Germline trimming cut 5 bases from V and 3 bases from J; bases unmatched to any gene: 4. CDR3 length: 15 amino acids. CDR1 and CDR2 from the germline V gene are SGHAT and FQNNGV. The CDR3 bases are TGTGCCAGCAGCCTCGGACTAGCGGACTACAATGAGCAGTTCTTC. It codes for CASSLGLADYNEQFF. The full variable domain, with the rest looked up from reference TRBV11-2 and TRBJ2-1, is EAGVAQSPRYKIIEKRQSVAFWCNPISGHATLYWYQQILGQGPKLLIQFQNNGVVDDSQLPKDRFSAERLKGVDSTLKIQPAKLEDSAVYLCASSLGLADYNEQFFGPGTRLTVL.

The chain combines TRBV6-4 with TRBJ2-6; 7 nucleotides line up with TRBD1. The ends lost 3 bases at V and 4 bases at J; junction bases unmatched: 3. Germline loops: CDR1 MRHNA, CDR2 SNTAGT. The CDR3 has 15 residues. The DNA of the CDR3 is TGTGCCAGCAGTGAAAGGGGGCCCGGGGCCAACGTCCTGACTTTC. It encodes CASSERGPGANVLTF.

V usage is TRBV4-2 and J usage is TRBJ2-3; no clear D gene. Trimming took 0 bases from V and 3 from J, leaving 7 bases between them. CDR1 and CDR2 (germline): LGHNA, YNFKEQ. The CDR3 contains 14 residues. CDR3 protein: CASSQESATDTQYF. The CDR3, as DNA: TGTGCCAGCAGCCAAGAGAGTGCGACAGATACGCAGTATTTT.

The chain has TRBV10-3 and TRBJ2-7, with a weak D call TRBD2 (6 bases). The length of the CDR3 is 16 residues. Germline assignment: CDR1 ENHRY and CDR2 SYGVKD. Trimming stripped 2 bases from V and 1 base from J, with 15 bases between. CDR3 amino acids: CAISEAGRVLSYEQYF. CDR3 bases: TGTGCCATCAGTGAGGCGGGACGCGTGCTTTCCTACGAGCAGTACTTC.

This rearrangement joins TRBV2 to TRBJ2-1, with 7 nucleotides matching TRBD2. V shed 3 bases, J shed 0 bases, and the junction held 5 bases outside the gene matches. Germline CDR1 reads SNHLY; CDR2 reads FYNNEI. The CDR3 loop spans 16 amino acids. The CDR3 is CASSDTSASSYNEQFF. Written as DNA, the CDR3 is TGTGCCAGCAGTGACACTAGCGCGAGCTCCTACAATGAGCAGTTCTTC. Supplemented by reference TRBV2 and TRBJ2-1, the full variable domain reads EPEVTQTPSHQVTQMGQEVILRCVPISNHLYFYWYRQILGQKVEFLVSFYNNEISEKSEIFDDQFSVERPDGSNFTLKIRSTKLEDSAMYFCASSDTSASSYNEQFFGPGTRLTVL.

The chain carries TRBV5-6 and TRBJ1-1; perhaps TRBD1 as D (5 bases). V was cut by 1 base and J by 8 bases, with 9 bases left in between. Germline loops: CDR1 SGHDT, CDR2 YYEEEE. CDR3 length equals 12 residues. The CDR3 DNA reads as TGTGCCAGCAGCTTGCAGGGCGGCGAAGCTTTCTTT. Protein sequence: CASSLQGGEAFF.

The rearrangement links TRBV5-1 to TRBJ1-1, with TRBD1 matching 7 bases. The trim removed 4 bases at V and 0 bases at J, leaving 12 bases unmatched. CDR1 and CDR2 from the germline V gene are SGHRS and YFSETQ. This CDR3 is built from 17 residues. The CDR3 region is CASSTGTAAVMNTEAFF. Here the CDR3 DNA reads TGCGCCAGCAGCACCGGGACAGCCGCGGTGATGAACACTGAAGCTTTCTTT.

This clone was detected only a few times. This chain uses TRBV30 with TRBJ1-2; TRBD1 matches at 8 bases. Germline CDR1 GTSNPN, CDR2 SVGIG (reference sequence). The V gene end was trimmed by 1 base and the J gene end by 7 bases; junction bases not matched to a gene: 5. The CDR3 is 13 residues long. The CDR3 bases are TGTGCCTGGAGTGGAGACAGGGGAAGTGGCTACACCTTC. Its translation is CAWSGDRGSGYTF.

The chain uses TRBV13 and TRBJ2-2, with 11 bases matching TRBD2. V trimming: 5 bases; J trimming: 3 bases; junction bases outside the gene matches: 2. Germline CDR1 PRHDT, CDR2 FYEKMQ (reference sequence). This CDR3 has 15 amino acids. CDR3 coding DNA: TGTGCCAGCAGCGGGACTAGCGGACACACCGGGGAGCTGTTTTTT. It encodes CASSGTSGHTGELFF.

The chain is built from TRBV10-3 and TRBJ1-5, with no clear D. Trimming pared 7 bases from V and 5 bases from J, leaving 12 bases between. Germline V gene sequence: CDR1 ENHRY, CDR2 SYGVKD. This CDR3 spans 13 amino acids. The CDR3: CAITEGRDQPQHF. CDR3 coding DNA: TGTGCCATCACCGAAGGGAGGGATCAGCCCCAGCATTTT.

This chain joins TRBV30 and TRBJ1-5; D is perhaps TRBD1 (6 bases). V was trimmed by 3 bases and J by 3 bases, leaving 27 bases between them. CDR1 is GTSNPN and CDR2 is SVGIG in the germline V gene (reference sequence). The CDR3 consists of 19 residues. DNA for the CDR3: TGTGCCTGGAGCGCCTCGCGGACCTCCGGGACATGGCACAATCAGCCCCAGCATTTT. Translation gives CAWSASRTSGTWHNQPQHF.

CDR3 DNA sequence: TGTGCCAGCAGGCCGGACAGGGGTTATGGCGAGCAGTACTTC. Amino acids: CASRPDRGYGEQYF. The chain uses TRBV2 and TRBJ2-7, with 9 bases aligning to TRBD1. CDR1 and CDR2 from the germline V gene are SNHLY and FYNNEI. J was trimmed by 6 bases and V by 6 bases; bases with no gene match: 9. The CDR3 sequence is 14 residues long.

The V and J genes are TRBV19 and TRBJ1-5; 7 nucleotides align to TRBD1. CDR1 is LNHDA and CDR2 is SQIVND in the germline V gene (reference sequence). The trim removed 7 bases at V and 5 bases at J, leaving 23 bases unmatched. The CDR3 consists of 19 residues. The CDR3 loop is CASNKHFTGTALSHQPQHF. CDR3 DNA sequence: TGTGCCAGTAATAAACATTTCACTGGGACAGCACTCTCCCATCAGCCCCAGCATTTT. The variable domain in full, completed from reference TRBV19 and TRBJ1-5, reads DGGITQSPKYLFRKEGQNVTLSCEQNLNHDAMYWYRQDPGQGLRLIYYSQIVNDFQKGDIAEGYSVSREKKESFPLTVTSAQKNPTAFYLCASNKHFTGTALSHQPQHFGDGTRLSIL.

The chain employs TRBV5-1 and TRBJ1-1; TRBD1 might be the D (5 bases). V lost 0 bases and J 1 base, leaving 10 bases between the germline ends. The CDR3 spans 15 residues. Germline CDR1 reads SGHRS; CDR2 reads YFSETQ. The CDR3 DNA sequence: TGCGCCAGCAGCTTGGCCGGGACTGGGAACACTGAAGCTTTCTTT. This translates into CASSLAGTGNTEAFF.

This chain joins TRBV5-1 and TRBJ2-7, with D maybe TRBD2 (5 bases). This CDR3 is built from 14 residues. V dropped 0 bases and J dropped 5 bases, with 12 bases sitting between them. Germline-derived CDR1 and CDR2 are SGHRS and YFSETQ. CDR3 protein: CASSLANSVDEQYF. CDR3 DNA sequence: TGCGCCAGCAGCTTGGCTAATAGCGTGGACGAGCAGTACTTC.

The chain employs TRBV5-4 and TRBJ2-3; 7 nucleotides align to TRBD2. This CDR3 is built from 15 residues. The J segment lost 1 base and the V segment lost 0 bases, leaving 2 bases of the junction unmatched. From germline, CDR1 is SGHNT and CDR2 YYREEE (reference sequence). CDR3 in amino acids: CASSLDGGGTDTQYF. Here the CDR3 DNA reads TGTGCCAGCAGCTTGGATGGGGGGGGCACAGATACGCAGTATTTT.